A selection of T cell receptor beta chains follows, all from one sample in a study of shared clonotypes between healthy human individuals. Data came from immunoSEQ multiplex PCR; TCRdb stores just in-frame clones and leaves some out. This repertoire shows fewer than 850,000 clones, about three quarters found once; its top ten account for 1.8%. Specimen: memory CD4+ T cells sorted from blood. Receptors originate from a woman aged 25 to 45 in good health. CDR3s include the opening cysteine and the closing phenylalanine or tryptophan. D genes are given only for firm matches. A row's size may be missing; if present it is once, few, many or a size class.

j_call clone_size v_call cdr3_length d_call cdr3_aa cdr3_nt
TRBJ1-2 once TRBV29-1 14 . CSGGEGNLVNGYTF TGCAGCGGGGGTGAGGGAAACCTCGTAAATGGCTACACCTTC
TRBJ2-2 . TRBV7-3 18 TRBD1 CASSSMGQGPSNTGELFF TGTGCCAGCAGCTCCATGGGACAGGGACCTTCGAACACCGGGGAGCTGTTTTTT
TRBJ2-1 once TRBV2 15 . CASSVEVTGDNEQFF TGTGCCAGCAGTGTTGAGGTGACTGGGGACAATGAGCAGTTCTTC
TRBJ1-1 . TRBV18 14 . CASSTGAQNTEAFF TGTGCCAGCTCTACTGGGGCCCAGAACACTGAAGCTTTCTTT
TRBJ2-1 . TRBV11-2 15 . CASSSRSWRVNEQFF TGTGCCAGCAGTTCCCGTTCCTGGCGGGTGAATGAGCAGTTCTTC
TRBJ2-7 few TRBV5-3 14 . CARSLLGAAHEQYF TGTGCCAGAAGCTTGTTAGGGGCGGCCCACGAGCAGTACTTC
TRBJ2-1 . TRBV11-1 13 . CASNSGSYNEQFF TGTGCCAGCAACAGCGGCTCCTACAATGAGCAGTTCTTC
TRBJ2-7 . TRBV28 15 . CASSLAGTGFYEQYF TGTGCCAGCAGTTTGGCGGGAACAGGGTTCTACGAGCAGTACTTC
TRBJ1-3 . TRBV4-1 17 . CASSQSRAPGSGNTIYF TGCGCCAGCAGCCAGTCTCGCGCTCCCGGCTCTGGAAACACCATATATTTT
TRBJ2-7 . TRBV5-4 15 . CASSLDASGYYEQYF TGTGCCAGCAGCTTGGACGCCAGTGGGTACTACGAGCAGTACTTC
TRBJ2-1 . TRBV7-2 15 . CASSSNWDSYNEQFF TGTGCCAGCAGCTCTAACTGGGACTCCTACAATGAGCAGTTCTTC
TRBJ2-2 few TRBV4-2 17 TRBD2 CASSQENLGRDTGELFF TGTGCCAGCAGCCAAGAAAATTTAGGGAGGGACACCGGGGAGCTGTTTTTT
TRBJ2-2 few TRBV5-1 13 . CASSLGGTGELFF TGCGCCAGCAGCTTGGGCGGCACCGGGGAGCTGTTTTTT
TRBJ2-7 . TRBV6-5 15 . CASSYSGGRAYEQYF TGTGCCAGCAGTTACTCGGGGGGCAGAGCCTACGAGCAGTACTTC
TRBJ2-7 . TRBV28 17 TRBD1 CASSLSISGTGIYEQYF TGTGCCAGCAGTTTATCAATTAGTGGGACAGGGATCTACGAGCAGTACTTC
TRBJ1-1 . TRBV27 18 TRBD1 CASNKMGGRGQKNTEAFF TGTGCCAGCAATAAAATGGGGGGTAGGGGACAGAAGAACACTGAAGCTTTCTTT
TRBJ1-2 . TRBV5-1 12 . CASSLEHYGYTF TGCGCCAGCAGCTTGGAGCACTATGGCTACACCTTC